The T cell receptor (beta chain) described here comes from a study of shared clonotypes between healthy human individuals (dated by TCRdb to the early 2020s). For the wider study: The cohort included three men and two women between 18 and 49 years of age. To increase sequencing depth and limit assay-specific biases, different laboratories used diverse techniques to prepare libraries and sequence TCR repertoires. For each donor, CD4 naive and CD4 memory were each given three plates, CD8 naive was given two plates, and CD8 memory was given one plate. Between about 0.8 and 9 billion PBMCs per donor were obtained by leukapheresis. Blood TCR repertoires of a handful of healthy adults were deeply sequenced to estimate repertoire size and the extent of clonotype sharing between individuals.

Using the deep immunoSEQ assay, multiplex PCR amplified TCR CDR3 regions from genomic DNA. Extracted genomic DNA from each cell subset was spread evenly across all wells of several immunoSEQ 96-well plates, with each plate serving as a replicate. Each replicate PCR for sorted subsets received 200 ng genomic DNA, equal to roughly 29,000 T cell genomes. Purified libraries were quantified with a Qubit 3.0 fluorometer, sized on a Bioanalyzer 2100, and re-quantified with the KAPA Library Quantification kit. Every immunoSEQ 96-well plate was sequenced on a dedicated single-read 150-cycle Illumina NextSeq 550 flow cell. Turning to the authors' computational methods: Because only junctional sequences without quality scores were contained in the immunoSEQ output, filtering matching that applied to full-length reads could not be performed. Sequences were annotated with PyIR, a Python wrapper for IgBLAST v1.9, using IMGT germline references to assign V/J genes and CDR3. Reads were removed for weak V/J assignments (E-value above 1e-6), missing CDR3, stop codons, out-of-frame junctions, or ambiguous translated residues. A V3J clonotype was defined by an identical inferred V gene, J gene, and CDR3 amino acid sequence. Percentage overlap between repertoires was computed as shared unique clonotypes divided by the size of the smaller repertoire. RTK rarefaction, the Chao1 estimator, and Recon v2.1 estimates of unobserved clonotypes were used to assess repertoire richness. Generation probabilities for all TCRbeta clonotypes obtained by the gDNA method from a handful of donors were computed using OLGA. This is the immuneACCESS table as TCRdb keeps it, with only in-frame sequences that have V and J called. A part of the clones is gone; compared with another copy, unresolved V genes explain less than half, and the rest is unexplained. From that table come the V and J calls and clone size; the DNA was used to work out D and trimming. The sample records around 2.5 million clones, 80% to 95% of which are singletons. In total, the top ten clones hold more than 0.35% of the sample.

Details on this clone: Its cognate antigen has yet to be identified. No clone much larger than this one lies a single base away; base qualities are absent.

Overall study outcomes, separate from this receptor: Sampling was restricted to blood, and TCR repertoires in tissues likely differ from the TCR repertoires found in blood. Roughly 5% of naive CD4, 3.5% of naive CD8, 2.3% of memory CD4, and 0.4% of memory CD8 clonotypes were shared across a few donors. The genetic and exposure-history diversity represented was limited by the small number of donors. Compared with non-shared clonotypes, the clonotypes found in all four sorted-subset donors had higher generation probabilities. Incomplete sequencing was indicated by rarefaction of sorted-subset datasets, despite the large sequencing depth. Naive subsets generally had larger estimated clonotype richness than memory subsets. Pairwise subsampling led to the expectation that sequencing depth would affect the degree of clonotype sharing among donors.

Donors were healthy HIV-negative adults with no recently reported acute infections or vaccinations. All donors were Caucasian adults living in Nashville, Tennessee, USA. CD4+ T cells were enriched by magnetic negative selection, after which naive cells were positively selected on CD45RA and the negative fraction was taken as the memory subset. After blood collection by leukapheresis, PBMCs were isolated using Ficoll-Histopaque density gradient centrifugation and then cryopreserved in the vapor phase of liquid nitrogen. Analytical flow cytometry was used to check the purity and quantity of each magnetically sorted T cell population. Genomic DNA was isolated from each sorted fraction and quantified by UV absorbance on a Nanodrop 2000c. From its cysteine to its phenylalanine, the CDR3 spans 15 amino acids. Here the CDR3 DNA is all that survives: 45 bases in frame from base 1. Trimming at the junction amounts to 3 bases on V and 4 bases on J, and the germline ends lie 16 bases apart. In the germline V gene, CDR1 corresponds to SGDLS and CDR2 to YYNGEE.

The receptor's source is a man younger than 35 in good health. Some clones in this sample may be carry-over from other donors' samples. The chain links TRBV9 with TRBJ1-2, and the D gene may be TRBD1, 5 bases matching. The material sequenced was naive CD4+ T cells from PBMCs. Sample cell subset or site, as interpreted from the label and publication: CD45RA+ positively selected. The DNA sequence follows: TGTGCCAGCAGCGCGACCCATCAGGGAGGCTATGGCTACACCTTC. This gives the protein CASSATHQGGYGYTF.